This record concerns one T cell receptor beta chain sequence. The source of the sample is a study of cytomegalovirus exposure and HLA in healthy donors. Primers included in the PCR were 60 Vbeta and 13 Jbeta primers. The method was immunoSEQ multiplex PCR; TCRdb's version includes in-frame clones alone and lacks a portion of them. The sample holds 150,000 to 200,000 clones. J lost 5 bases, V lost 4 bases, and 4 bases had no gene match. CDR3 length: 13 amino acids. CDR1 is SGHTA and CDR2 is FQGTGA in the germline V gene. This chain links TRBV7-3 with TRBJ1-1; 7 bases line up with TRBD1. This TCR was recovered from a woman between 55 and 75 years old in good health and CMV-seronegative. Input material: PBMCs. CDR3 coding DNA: TGTGCCAGCAGCTCTACAGGGGAGACTGAAGCTTTCTTT. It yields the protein CASSSTGETEAFF. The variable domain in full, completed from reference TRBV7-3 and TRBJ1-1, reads GAGVSQTPSNKVTEKGKYVELRCDPISGHTALYWYRQSLGQGPEFLIYFQGTGAADDSGLPNDRFFAVRPEGSVSTLKIQRTERGDSAVYLCASSSTGETEAFFGQGTRLTVV.